These T cell receptor beta chains were read from a single sample in a study of T-cell reconstitution after alpha-beta-depleted transplantation in children. TCRdb re-called the PCR reads with MiXCR, one entry per CDR3 protein. The repertoire holds about 600,000 distinct CDR3 sequences, with about 10% as singletons. The sequencing used PBMCs from the stem cell graft donor, collected from the stem cell graft. The source is a human donor who donated a stem cell graft to a child with acute myeloid leukemia. CDR3s include the opening cysteine and the closing phenylalanine or tryptophan.

v_call: TRBV7-2
cdr3_aa: CASSLRDGRPGELFF

v_call: TRBV7-1
cdr3_aa: CASSGGGSRSSSYNEQFF

v_call: TRBV9
cdr3_aa: CASSVWRSGTDTQYF

v_call: TRBV20-1
cdr3_aa: CSRTGGSNQPQHF

v_call: TRBV7-2
cdr3_aa: CASRPTSGPTYNEQFF

v_call: TRBV30
cdr3_aa: CAWSVVNGELFF

v_call: TRBV7-2
cdr3_aa: CASSSPLSGRQETQYF

v_call: TRBV20-1
cdr3_aa: CSARDWKRNTEAFF

v_call: TRBV12-3/TRBV12-4
cdr3_aa: CASSLWGRLAGATGELFF

v_call: TRBV5-1
cdr3_aa: CASSLRREGNTGELFF

v_call: TRBV7-8
cdr3_aa: CASSLDPRWSEQFF